Each of the 23 T cell receptor beta chains below was sequenced from the same sample in a study of response to subunit inactivated influenza vaccine. TCRdb analysed the RT-PCR reads with MiXCR anew, one entry per CDR3 protein. The repertoire consists of 800,000 or so distinct CDR3 sequences, with around 21% occurring once and the leading ten covering about 10%. This sample comprised PBMCs from blood, obtained approximately 5 days after vaccination. The receptors were sampled from a man in his fifties or sixties who received an inactivated influenza vaccine.

In this sample, this clonotype turned up a few times. The chain uses TRBV29-1 and TRBJ1-1, with 7 bases fitting TRBD1. CDR1 is SQVTM, CDR2 ANQGSEA, per germline. With 7 bases clipped from V and 6 bases from J, the junction kept 8 bases outside the gene matches. This CDR3 has 12 residues. CDR3 sequence: CSAQGQAPEAFF. The CDR3 nucleotides read TGCAGCGCCCAAGGACAGGCCCCTGAAGCTTTCTTT.

The chain joins TRBV3-1 to TRBJ2-2, with D tentatively TRBD1 (7 bases). Trimming took 0 bases from V and 7 from J, leaving 12 bases between them. The CDR3 has 15 amino acids. The germline V gene has CDR1 LGHDT and CDR2 YNNKEL (reference sequence). This chain's CDR3 is CASSQDRGASGELFF. CDR3 bases: TGTGCCAGCAGCCAAGACAGGGGGGCGAGCGGGGAGCTGTTTTTT.

The CDR3 DNA reads as TGTGCCAGCTCACCGCAGACAGAAAACTATGGCTACACCTTC. Protein sequence: CASSPQTENYGYTF. J is TRBJ1-2 and V is TRBV18; possible D gene TRBD1, 5 bases. This CDR3 is 14 amino acids long. In germline, CDR1 is KGHSH, CDR2 LQKENI. The germline V and J ends were trimmed by 3 bases and 2 bases, with 10 bases remaining between them.

This clonotype showed up many times. CDR3 protein: CASSLTGGRSYNEQFF. Written as DNA, the CDR3 is TGTGCCAGCAGCTTAACCGGCGGGAGATCCTACAATGAGCAGTTCTTC. V gene TRBV7-3 combines with J gene TRBJ2-1; TRBD2 matches 7 bases. Germline V gene data show CDR1 as SGHTA and CDR2 as FQGTGA. With 0 bases clipped from V and 1 base from J, the junction kept 3 bases outside the gene matches. The CDR3 sequence is 16 residues long.

The chain uses TRBV6-2 or TRBV6-3 and TRBJ2-7; weak D call: TRBD1 (6 bases). This CDR3 has 14 residues. The germline V gene encodes CDR1 MNHEY and CDR2 SVGEGT. Between the trimmed V and J ends, which lost 5 bases and 3 bases, there was a span of 14 bases. CDR3 loop: CASSPQQGSYEQYF. The CDR3 DNA reads TGTGCCAGCAGTCCCCAGCAGGGGAGCTACGAGCAGTACTTC.

This clonotype appeared a few times. This chain uses TRBV7-2 with TRBJ2-7; 15 bases are a match to TRBD2. Germline CDR1 SGHTA, CDR2 FQGNSA. V dropped 3 bases and J dropped 4; count of bases not matched to a gene: 7. This CDR3 has 17 residues. The CDR3 here is CASSFSSGTSGRYEQYF. The CDR3 DNA is TGTGCCAGCAGCTTTTCCTCCGGGACTAGCGGGAGGTACGAGCAGTACTTC.

This rearrangement joins TRBV10-2 to TRBJ2-3; D unresolved. Trimming removed 3 bases from V and 6 bases from J, with 10 bases in between. The germline V gene encodes CDR1 WSHSY and CDR2 SAAADI. CDR3 length: 13 amino acids. The CDR3 protein is CASSDVGRDTQYF. As DNA, the CDR3 is TGCGCCAGCAGTGACGTCGGGCGGGATACGCAGTATTTT.

CDR3 bases: TGCGCCAGCAGACAGGGGGTCTCCTACAATGAGCAGTTCTTC. This codes for CASRQGVSYNEQFF. The chain carries TRBV10-2 and TRBJ2-1, with 8 positions matching TRBD1. The V gene's germline CDR1 is WSHSY and CDR2 SAAADI. The CDR3 runs 14 residues. J gave up 0 bases and V 6 bases, and 1 base lay outside the gene matches.

This clonotype was detected a few times. The genes are TRBV7-2 and TRBJ1-1; the match to TRBD1 covers 7 bases. With 3 bases clipped from V and 5 bases from J, the junction kept 6 bases outside the gene matches. Looked up from germline, CDR1 is SGHTA and CDR2 is FQGNSA. This CDR3 is 14 amino acids long. Written as DNA, the CDR3 is TGTGCCAGCAGCTTCGACAGGGCGACGACTGAAGCTTTCTTT. Translation: CASSFDRATTEAFF.

At least ten counts were recorded for this clonotype. V and J are TRBV12-3 or TRBV12-4 and TRBJ1-4, with TRBD1 as a possible D gene (5 bases). The V and J ends lost 3 bases and 8 bases respectively, with 13 bases between them. The CDR3 consists of 14 residues. In DNA, the CDR3 is TGTGCCAGCAGTTTTAGTGGGGGAAAAGAAAAACTGTTTTTT. Residues: CASSFSGGKEKLFF.

This clonotype came up a few times. This sequence joins TRBV7-6 and TRBJ2-1; D is possibly TRBD2 (5 bases). CDR1 is SGHVS, CDR2 FNYEAQ, per germline. The CDR3 sequence is 15 residues long. Trimming took 5 bases from V and 2 from J, leaving 13 bases between them. Here the CDR3 DNA reads TGTGCCAGCAGCCTGACCGGGGTAGCCTACAATGAGCAGTTCTTC. It encodes CASSLTGVAYNEQFF.

The rearrangement uses TRBV12-3 or TRBV12-4 and TRBJ2-5; a possible D gene is TRBD2 (6 bases). CDR3 length: 14 residues. Trimming shortened V by 4 bases and J by 2 bases, and 11 bases separated the two germline ends. The CDR3 here is CASSSPGRQETQYF. The DNA of the CDR3 is TGTGCCAGCAGTTCTCCCGGGAGACAAGAGACCCAGTACTTC.

J is TRBJ2-7 and V is TRBV10-3; TRBD1 matches 7 bases. Looked up from germline, CDR1 is ENHRY and CDR2 is SYGVKD. The CDR3 contains 16 residues. V lost 3 bases, J lost 0 bases, and 8 bases stayed unmatched. The CDR3, as DNA: TGTGCCATCAGTGACACCCTGACAGGGCTCTCCTACGAGCAGTACTTC. As protein: CAISDTLTGLSYEQYF.

The chain employs TRBV4-3 and TRBJ2-3, with D possibly matching TRBD1 (7 bases). Germline CDR1 reads LGHNA; CDR2 reads YSLEER. V was clipped by 8 bases and J by 2 bases, with 17 bases between them. This CDR3 has 15 amino acids. CDR3 DNA sequence: TGCGCCAGCTCGCGACAGGGCGGGGCCACAGATACGCAGTATTTT. Residues: CASSRQGGATDTQYF.

This clonotype showed up just a few times. The chain links TRBV29-1 to TRBJ1-1; 7 positions match TRBD1. The germline V gene encodes CDR1 SQVTM and CDR2 ANQGSEA. The CDR3 length is 13 residues. Trimming removed 2 bases from V and 2 bases from J; junction bases left unmatched: 2. The CDR3 is CSVENRGNTEAFF. The CDR3 nucleotides are TGCAGCGTTGAAAACAGGGGTAACACTGAAGCTTTCTTT.

This clonotype has just a few counts. The genes are TRBV6-2 or TRBV6-3 and TRBJ1-2; 7 bases align to TRBD1. The CDR3 sequence is 13 residues long. V gave up 7 bases and J gave up 4 bases; unmatched junction bases: 6. Per germline, CDR1 MNHEY and CDR2 SVGEGT. The CDR3 loop is CASTRDSSYGYTF. CDR3 bases: TGTGCCAGCACCCGGGACAGTTCCTATGGCTACACCTTC.

This chain joins TRBV7-9 and TRBJ2-1; D is tentatively TRBD1 or TRBD2 (7 bases each). V dropped 5 bases and J dropped 8 bases, with 19 bases sitting between them. Germline V CDR1 and CDR2: SEHNR, FQNEAQ (reference sequence). This CDR3 is 15 amino acids long. CDR3 loop: CASSPWGGQFDEQFF. The CDR3 region has the DNA TGTGCCAGCAGCCCTTGGGGGGGACAGTTCGATGAGCAGTTCTTC.

This clonotype has only a few counts. Given the absence of the conserved phenylalanine or tryptophan at the CDR3 end, a read error is likely. The rearrangement links TRBV7-9 to TRBJ2-1; TRBD2 matches at 15 bases. The V gene end was trimmed by 5 bases and the J gene end by 5 bases; junction bases not matched to a gene: 4. The germline V gene has CDR1 SEHNR and CDR2 FQNEAQ (reference sequence). This CDR3 has 16 residues. CDR3 region: CASSKGLAGGDNEQFV. Written as DNA, the CDR3 is TGTGCCAGCAGCAAGGGACTAGCGGGAGGCGACAATGAGCAGTTCGTC.

This clonotype has more than one count but fewer than ten. The chain combines TRBV28 with TRBJ2-7, with D perhaps matching TRBD1 (6 bases). CDR3 length equals 13 residues. The V gene's germline CDR1 is MDHEN and CDR2 SYDVKM. Trimming removed 6 bases from V and 2 bases from J, with 11 bases in between. The CDR3 loop is CASRGALAYEQYF. The CDR3 coding sequence is TGTGCCAGCAGGGGGGCACTAGCCTACGAGCAGTACTTC.

This clonotype showed up just a few times. The rearrangement uses TRBV12-3 or TRBV12-4 and TRBJ1-1; D gene unclear. V was trimmed by 3 bases and J by 5 bases, leaving 10 bases between them. The length of the CDR3 is 13 residues. The DNA for the CDR3 is TGTGCCAGCAGTTTCACGACATCTACTGAAGCTTTCTTT. It encodes CASSFTTSTEAFF.

The CDR3 nucleotides are TGCGCCAGCAGCTTGGCGAGTAGTAGCTCCTACGAGCAGTACTTC. Translating it yields CASSLASSSSYEQYF. The rearrangement joins TRBV5-1 to TRBJ2-7, with D uncertain. The ends were cut back, 0 bases at V and 0 bases at J, with 10 bases in the middle. CDR1 SGHRS and CDR2 YFSETQ come from the germline V gene. The CDR3 length is 15 residues.

V usage is TRBV29-1 and J usage is TRBJ2-5; possibly TRBD2 for D (6 bases). Per germline, CDR1 SQVTM and CDR2 ANQGSEA. Trimming took 5 bases from V and 7 from J, leaving 17 bases between them. CDR3 size: 13 residues. The CDR3 reads CSVQLGRGWTQYF. The DNA for the CDR3 is TGCAGCGTTCAATTAGGACGGGGGTGGACCCAGTACTTC.

This chain connects TRBV12-3 or TRBV12-4 to TRBJ1-3; no clear D. Trimming took 6 bases from V and 0 from J, leaving 9 bases between them. The CDR3 spans 14 residues. The CDR3 nucleotides read TGTGCCAGCAGCTCATACAGCTCTGGAAACACCATATATTTT. Translating it yields CASSSYSSGNTIYF.